This TCR beta chain is from a study of B cell selection in AIRE deficiency. The method was immunoSEQ multiplex PCR; TCRdb's version includes in-frame clones alone and lacks a portion of them. The data contain around 22,000 clones, 80% to 95% of them singletons. Study-wide results and limits: Roughly a third of healthy-shared Treg TCRbeta sequences appeared in patient Tconv cells. Healthy donors alone shared roughly 32% of several thousand Treg sequences; patients alone approximately 9.1%. Shared Treg sequences were biased toward short CDR3s with few non-templated nucleotide insertions.

Regulatory T cells were sorted as CD4+CD25hiCD127low/negative. This clone came up a few times. Its antigen is as yet unknown. Material for sequencing was CD4+CD25+ Tregs sorted from PBMCs. This receptor was obtained from a human donor in good health.

CDR3 nucleotides: TGTGCCAGCAGCCCCCGACAGGGGGTAAACACCGGGGAGCTGTTTTTT. Its protein product is CASSPRQGVNTGELFF. The J gene is TRBJ2-2, the V gene TRBV7-8; TRBD1 aligns across 9 bases. V shed 5 bases, J shed 2 bases, and the junction held 6 bases outside the gene matches. CDR1 and CDR2 from the germline V gene are SGHVS and FQNEAQ. The CDR3 totals 16 residues.